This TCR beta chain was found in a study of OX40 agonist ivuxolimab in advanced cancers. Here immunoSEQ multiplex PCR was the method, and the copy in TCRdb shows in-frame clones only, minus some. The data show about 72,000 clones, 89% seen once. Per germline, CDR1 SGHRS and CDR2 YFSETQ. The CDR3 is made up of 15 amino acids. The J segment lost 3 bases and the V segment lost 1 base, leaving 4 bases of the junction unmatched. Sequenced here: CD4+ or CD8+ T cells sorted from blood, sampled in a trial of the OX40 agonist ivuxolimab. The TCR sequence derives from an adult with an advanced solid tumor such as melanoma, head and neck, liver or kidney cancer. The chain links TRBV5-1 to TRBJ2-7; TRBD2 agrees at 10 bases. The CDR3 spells CASSLSGRGYYEQYF. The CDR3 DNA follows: TGCGCCAGCAGCTTGAGCGGGAGGGGCTACTACGAGCAGTACTTC.